The T cell receptor (beta chain) described here comes from a study of T cell repertoires in cytomegalovirus infection. Only a few counts were recorded for this clonotype. The target antigen is unknown. TCRdb redid the calling of the reads with MiXCR, one entry per CDR3 protein. Here the sample spans approximately 130,000 distinct CDR3 sequences, 20% to 30% being singletons. CDR3 length: 12 residues. Looked up from germline, CDR1 is LNHDA and CDR2 is SQIVND (reference sequence). V was cut by 7 bases and J by 4 bases, with 9 bases left in between. Sequencing was carried out using PBMCs, sequenced either directly or after in vitro stimulation (not recorded which). The chain couples TRBV19 to TRBJ2-3; no definite D call. This clonotype was obtained from a human donor in good health (CMV status not recorded). Some clones in this sample may be carry-over from other donors' samples. The CDR3 reads CASNNDADTQYF. CDR3 bases: TGTGCCAGTAATAACGACGCAGATACGCAGTATTTT.